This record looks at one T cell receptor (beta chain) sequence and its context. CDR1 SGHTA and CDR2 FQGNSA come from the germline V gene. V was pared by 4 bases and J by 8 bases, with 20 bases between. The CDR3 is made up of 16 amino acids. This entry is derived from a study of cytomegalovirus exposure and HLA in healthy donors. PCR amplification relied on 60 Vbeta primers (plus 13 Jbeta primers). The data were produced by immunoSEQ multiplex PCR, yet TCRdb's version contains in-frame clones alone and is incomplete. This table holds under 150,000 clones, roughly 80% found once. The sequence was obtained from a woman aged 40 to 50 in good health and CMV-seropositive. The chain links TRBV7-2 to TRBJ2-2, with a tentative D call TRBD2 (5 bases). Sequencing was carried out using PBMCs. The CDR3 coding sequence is TGTGCCAGCAGCTCCCCGGCGCGGGTCTCGGCAGGGGAGCTGTTTTTT. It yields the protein CASSSPARVSAGELFF.